Each of the 27 T cell receptor beta chains below was sequenced from the same sample in a study of blood T cells in healthy people across ages. For the second PCR, which ran for 7 to 11 cycles, a sample-barcoded 5' primer and a J-beta primer mix were used. TCRdb re-called the 5' RACE reads with MiXCR, one entry per CDR3 protein. Of 1.5 million to 2 million distinct CDR3 sequences in the sample, about 28% were seen once. Input material: blood. These receptors originate from a woman under 40 in good health.

Comments on this clonotype: A clone one base away is much larger, so this may be a read error. This chain connects TRBV6-5 to TRBJ2-7; no firm D call. The germline V and J ends were trimmed by 11 bases and 4 bases, with 12 bases remaining between them. CDR1 MNHEY and CDR2 SVGAGI come from the germline V gene. The CDR3 totals 11 residues. The CDR3 is CACTKNYEQYF. CDR3 sequence (DNA): TGTGCCTGCACCAAGAATTACGAGCAGTACTTC.

Only a few counts were recorded for this clonotype. The chain links TRBV2 to TRBJ2-1; TRBD2 agrees at 9 bases. The assigned J gene may be wrong: the sequence end matches TRBJ2-7 better. Germline CDR1 is SNHLY and CDR2 is FYNNEI. This CDR3 is built from 16 residues. DNA for the CDR3: TGTGCCAGCAGTTGGGAGGCTAGCGGGATCTACAATGAGCAGTACTTC. Its translation: CASSWEASGIYNEQYF.

Many counts were recorded for this clonotype. The chain couples TRBV10-3 to TRBJ2-1; 7 nucleotides match TRBD1. V shed 4 bases, J shed 8 bases, and the junction held 11 bases outside the gene matches. The germline gives CDR1 ENHRY, CDR2 SYGVKD. The CDR3 consists of 15 residues. The CDR3 DNA is TGTGCCATCAGTGGCGTAGGGGGCGGTATTGATGAGCAGTTCTTC. Its protein is CAISGVGGGIDEQFF.

On this clonotype: The junction and the germline gene differ at one end; a read error may be behind it. The V and J genes are TRBV6-2 or TRBV6-3 and TRBJ1-5, with D perhaps matching TRBD1 (6 bases). CDR1 is MNHEY and CDR2 is SVGEGT in the germline V gene. This CDR3 comprises 17 residues. The CDR3 loop reads CASSYSTGPYSNRPQHF. DNA of the CDR3: TGTGCCAGCAGTTACTCGACAGGCCCCTATAGCAATCGGCCCCAGCATTTT.

This clonotype came up a few times. The V call is TRBV12-3 or TRBV12-4, the J call TRBJ2-1; 7 nucleotides agree with TRBD2. The CDR3 contains 14 residues. After removal of 3 bases from V and 10 bases from J, the junction contained 9 bases not matched to a gene. The CDR3 loop is CASSFGAGDREQFF. The CDR3 DNA follows: TGTGCCAGCAGTTTCGGGGCGGGGGATAGAGAGCAGTTCTTC.

The V gene is TRBV20-1, the J gene TRBJ2-5; 9 bases are shared with TRBD1. V dropped 6 bases and J dropped 11; count of bases not matched to a gene: 16. Looked up from germline, CDR1 is DFQATT and CDR2 is SNEGSKA (reference sequence). The CDR3 sequence is 14 residues long. This chain's CDR3 is CSARPGTGIGEQYF. In DNA, the CDR3 is TGCAGTGCGCGTCCCGGGACAGGGATCGGTGAGCAGTACTTC.

This chain joins TRBV27 and TRBJ1-1; no reliable D call. This CDR3 has 13 residues. Germline-derived CDR1 and CDR2 are MNHEY and SMNVEV (reference sequence). The V end lost 8 bases, the J end lost 1 base, and 11 bases lay between the germline ends. The CDR3 DNA is TGTGCCAGCCAACTGGGAGGGAACACTGAAGCTTTCTTT. This codes for CASQLGGNTEAFF.

The V call is TRBV28, the J call TRBJ1-2; the match to TRBD1 covers 9 bases. The CDR3 is 14 residues long. With V trimmed by 10 bases and J by 6 bases, 12 bases remained unmatched. CDR1 is MDHEN and CDR2 is SYDVKM in the germline V gene. DNA for the CDR3: TGTGCCACCGCTCCCACCTGGACAGGGGATGGCTACACCTTC. It codes for CATAPTWTGDGYTF.

This clonotype was seen only a few times. The gene calls are TRBV12-3 or TRBV12-4 and TRBJ1-1, with unresolved D. V lost 11 bases and J 2 bases, leaving 9 bases between the germline ends. The CDR3 is 11 amino acids. The CDR3 is CASRHNTEAFF. The CDR3 region has the DNA TGTGCCTCCCGACACAACACTGAAGCTTTCTTT.

The chain joins TRBV18 to TRBJ2-1, with 7 bases fitting TRBD2. With 8 bases clipped from V and 7 bases from J, the junction kept 8 bases outside the gene matches. CDR1 and CDR2 (germline): KGHSH, LQKENI. The CDR3 runs to 13 residues. The DNA of the CDR3 is TGTGCCAGCGATTCGGGAGCGGGGAATGAGCAGTTCTTC. It is translated as CASDSGAGNEQFF.

This clonotype was observed a few times. This chain connects TRBV5-1 to TRBJ1-1, with 7 bases fitting TRBD1. The CDR3 spans 14 residues. From germline, CDR1 is SGHRS and CDR2 YFSETQ. V lost 4 bases to trimming and J lost 8 bases; unmatched junction nucleotides: 11. CDR3 amino acids: CASSPTLGTVEAFF. The CDR3 region has the DNA TGCGCCAGCAGCCCTACTCTAGGGACAGTCGAAGCTTTCTTT. Based on the CDR3 plus reference TRBV5-1 and TRBJ1-1, the full variable domain is KAGVTQTPRYLIKTRGQQVTLSCSPISGHRSVSWYQQTPGQGLQFLFEYFSETQRNKGNFPGRFSGRQFSNSRSEMNVSTLELGDSALYLCASSPTLGTVEAFFGQGTRLTVV.

The CDR3 spells CSASNRGNYGYTF. The CDR3 region has the DNA TGCAGTGCTAGCAACAGGGGAAACTATGGCTACACCTTC. The V gene is TRBV20-1, the J gene TRBJ1-2; 7 bases line up with TRBD1. The V gene's germline CDR1 is DFQATT and CDR2 SNEGSKA (reference sequence). The trim removed 3 bases at V and 2 bases at J, leaving 3 bases unmatched. This CDR3 is built from 13 residues.

The CDR3 spells CASAEGQGREEQFF. In DNA, the CDR3 is TGCGCCAGCGCCGAGGGACAGGGGCGGGAGGAGCAGTTCTTC. The chain recombines TRBV10-1 with TRBJ2-1; 10 bases are shared with TRBD1. The germline V gene has CDR1 WNHNN and CDR2 SYGVQD (reference sequence). The V gene end was trimmed by 8 bases and the J gene end by 10 bases; junction bases not matched to a gene: 11. The CDR3 covers 14 residues.

CDR3 protein: CASSLTQVNTEAFF. Written as DNA, the CDR3 is TGTGCCAGCAGTTTAACGCAGGTTAACACTGAAGCTTTCTTT. The gene calls are TRBV12-3 or TRBV12-4 and TRBJ1-1; D remains unclear. The CDR3 has 14 amino acids. The germline V and J ends were trimmed by 2 bases and 2 bases, with 9 bases remaining between them.

Details on this clonotype: This may come from a read error, since a much larger clone is one base off. The V gene is TRBV4-1, the J gene TRBJ1-2, with D unclear. The CDR3 is 15 amino acids. The germline V gene has CDR1 MGHRA and CDR2 YSYEKL. The CDR3 DNA reads as TGCGCCAGCAGCCCAGGTGCGCACAGCTCCTATGGCTACATCTTC. This translates into CASSPGAHSSYGYIF.

This clonotype occurred a few times. This chain joins TRBV12-3 or TRBV12-4 and TRBJ1-3; D is possibly TRBD1 (5 bases). With 3 bases removed from V and 9 bases from J, the gap between germline ends came to 15 bases. CDR3 length: 14 amino acids. CDR3 nucleotide sequence: TGTGCCAGCAGTTTTGCCAGTCCCGGGGGCACCATATATTTT. Translating gives CASSFASPGGTIYF.

The table lists this clonotype with many counts. The gene calls are TRBV6-5 and TRBJ1-4, with D perhaps TRBD1 (5 bases). Germline CDR1 is MNHEY and CDR2 is SVGAGI. Trimming removed 2 bases at V and 7 bases at J, with 14 bases between. The CDR3 length is 15 residues. This CDR3 is CASSYDGGAAEKLFF. CDR3 nucleotides: TGTGCCAGCAGTTACGATGGGGGAGCGGCTGAAAAACTGTTTTTT.

This clonotype was seen only a few times. V and J are TRBV20-1 and TRBJ2-7; D is possibly TRBD2 (5 bases). CDR3 length equals 15 residues. Trimming stripped 4 bases from V and 0 bases from J, with 16 bases between. Germline CDR1 reads DFQATT; CDR2 reads SNEGSKA (reference sequence). DNA of the CDR3: TGCAGTGCTACCGAAAGCGGAAGAAGCTCCTACGAGCAGTACTTC. Protein product: CSATESGRSSYEQYF.

This chain joins TRBV4-1 and TRBJ1-6, with D perhaps TRBD1 (5 bases). CDR3 length: 17 residues. V was cut by 1 base and J by 0 bases, with 10 bases left in between. Germline lookup yields CDR1 MGHRA and CDR2 YSYEKL. The chain's CDR3 is CASSQVRGGSYNSPLHF. CDR3 DNA: TGCGCCAGCAGCCAAGTTCGGGGCGGCTCCTATAATTCACCCCTCCACTTT.

This clonotype was recorded at least ten times. The chain uses TRBV7-2 and TRBJ2-5, with a tentative D call TRBD1 (5 bases). The CDR3 is made up of 12 amino acids. V lost 6 bases, J lost 5 bases, and 10 bases lay in between. Germline CDR1 reads SGHTA; CDR2 reads FQGNSA. CDR3 nucleotide sequence: TGTGCCAGCAGTCCAGGGTTTGAGACCCAGTACTTC. Its protein is CASSPGFETQYF.

This clonotype was observed a handful of times. The CDR3 coding sequence is TGTGCCAGCATGGGACAATCCAATCAGCCCCAGCATTTT. Amino acid sequence: CASMGQSNQPQHF. The V gene is TRBV12-3 or TRBV12-4, the J gene TRBJ1-5, with a weak D call TRBD1 (6 bases). There are 13 residues in the CDR3. V shed 7 bases and J shed 3 bases, with 10 bases lying between them.

This clonotype was found a few times. This sequence joins TRBV7-2 and TRBJ2-3; 11 bases match TRBD2. Germline V gene sequence: CDR1 SGHTA, CDR2 FQGNSA. The CDR3 has 17 residues. V lost 3 bases, J lost 0 bases, and 5 bases stayed unmatched. The CDR3 sequence: CASSFPRTSGSTDTQYF. The CDR3 DNA is TGTGCCAGCAGCTTTCCCCGGACTAGCGGGAGCACAGATACGCAGTATTTT.

This clonotype has more than one count but fewer than ten. This sequence joins TRBV14 and TRBJ2-5, with TRBD2 as a possible D gene (5 bases). V lost 8 bases and J lost 4, with 23 bases in between. From germline, CDR1 is SGHDN and CDR2 FVKESK. The CDR3 runs to 16 residues. The CDR3 protein is CASWRGRVGNPETQYF. The CDR3 DNA reads TGTGCCAGCTGGAGAGGGCGGGTAGGAAACCCAGAGACCCAGTACTTC.

This clonotype was recorded at least ten times. The rearrangement joins TRBV7-9 to TRBJ2-1, with TRBD2 identical over 13 bases. With 5 bases clipped from V and 0 bases from J, the junction kept 10 bases outside the gene matches. There are 19 residues in the CDR3. Per germline, CDR1 SEHNR and CDR2 FQNEAQ (reference sequence). This CDR3 reads CASSQPTSGGSSSYNEQFF. In DNA, the CDR3 is TGTGCCAGCAGCCAACCGACTAGCGGGGGGAGTAGCTCCTACAATGAGCAGTTCTTC.

The J gene is TRBJ2-7, the V gene TRBV28; TRBD2 is a possible D gene (7 bases). This CDR3 has 15 residues. Germline values: CDR1 MDHEN, CDR2 SYDVKM. Trimming removed 3 bases at V and 1 base at J, with 13 bases between. The CDR3 DNA is TGTGCCAGCAGTTTTTGGGGGGGACAATCCTACGAGCAGTACGTC. Translated: CASSFWGGQSYEQYV.

This clonotype showed up just a few times. The chain has TRBV12-3 or TRBV12-4 and TRBJ2-1; the D is unclear. CDR3 length: 13 residues. V was trimmed by 2 bases and J by 9 bases, leaving 11 bases between them. CDR3 nucleotide sequence: TGTGCCAGCAGTTTATTTAGGGAAGGTGAGCAGTTCTTC. It codes for CASSLFREGEQFF.

This sequence joins TRBV5-1 and TRBJ2-1; D not certain. This CDR3 is built from 12 residues. With 2 bases removed from V and 7 bases from J, the gap between germline ends came to 7 bases. Germline V gene sequence: CDR1 SGHRS, CDR2 YFSETQ. CDR3 nucleotides: TGCGCCAGCAGCTTTGAGGCAAATGAGCAGTTCTTC. The encoded protein is CASSFEANEQFF.